The subject of this entry is one TCR beta chain. Its specific antigen is unknown. Per-base qualities were not stored, and no clone one base away is much larger. This specimen belongs to a study of a mutant IDH1 vaccine in newly diagnosed glioma (dated by TCRdb to 2020 to 2023). Concerning the study at large: Across visits V03 through V10, patients got a total of eight vaccinations, given in weeks 1, 3, 5, 7, 11, 15, 19 and 23. Six visits were used for peripheral blood collection: V03 (baseline), V05, V07, V10, V12 and V13. Of the 32 treated patients, roughly 62% were male and around 40% were female, and the mean age was approximately 40 years. In the chemotherapy-containing groups, vaccination started alongside temozolomide cycles, whereas in patients who had radiotherapy alone it started 4-6 weeks after radiotherapy. Longitudinal TCRB deep sequencing was performed for fewer than 30 treated patients wherever samples were available for exploratory analyses. Prior to enrollment, patients had been given standard therapy consisting of radiotherapy alone, temozolomide alone, or radiochemotherapy with temozolomide, with the combination given to most patients. General findings and caveats noted by the study authors: Immune responses induced by the vaccine were seen in around 93% of patients across multiple MHC alleles. Selection of PBMC samples for TCRB deep sequencing was based on availability. According to the authors, sample limitations meant that analyses of patient blood samples could not be reproduced. Pseudoprogression appeared unrelated to alterations in the top peripheral T cell clonotypes detected by TCRB sequencing.

The germline V gene provides CDR1 KGHSH and CDR2 LQKENI. The CDR3 runs 14 amino acids, cysteine and phenylalanine included. Only the CDR3 DNA stays, 42 bases, in frame from base 1. Trimming removed 3 bases from V and 7 bases from J, leaving 16 bases between the germline ends. The intended sense of this specimen's time point label: week 5, during vaccination. Each vaccine dose, consisting of 300 ug of a 20-mer mutant IDH1 peptide in Montanide, was administered subcutaneously with topical imiquimod. All donors had newly diagnosed IDH1-mutant astrocytomas of WHO grade 3 or 4 that showed loss of nuclear ATRX. The samples were drawn from NOA16, a multicentre, single-arm, open-label phase I trial in Germany that tested a mutant IDH1 peptide vaccine in humans for the first time. Genomic DNA for TCRB sequencing was extracted from EDTA blood using the DNeasy Blood and Tissue Kit. Library creation used the immunoSEQ multiplex PCR assay. Rearranged TCR beta chain sequences were amplified using the hsTCRB Kit according to the manufacturer's protocol. An Illumina MiSeq was used to sequence the TCRB libraries. The authors' analysis ran thus. The kit vendor's proprietary platform handled demultiplexing, trimming and gene mapping. This immuneACCESS table, as held by TCRdb, lists in-frame sequences with V and J called but not all clones. Of the missing ones, under half trace to an unresolved V gene in checked studies; the others have no known cause. V, J and clone size reflect that table, while D and trimming were determined from the DNA. For this sample there are about 56,000 clones; 75% to 90% appear just once. About 4.6% of the sample belongs to the ten largest clones.

The rearrangement combines TRBV18 with TRBJ2-7; the D gene is perhaps TRBD1, from 6 matching bases. This clonotype was obtained from a woman aged 40 to 55 with glioma. The starting material was PBMCs, obtained from a glioma patient whose treatment included an IDH1 peptide vaccine. CDR3 region: CASSPAGAPGEQYF. DNA sequence: TGTGCCAGCTCACCTGCAGGGGCTCCTGGGGAGCAGTACTTC.